The 26 T cell receptor beta chains presented below share a single source sample, sequenced in a study of blood T cell repertoires in COVID-19. Profiled with immunoSEQ multiplex PCR; TCRdb holds only in-frame clones, not every one. The table records about 150,000 clones, roughly 80% of them present only once. Specimen: peripheral blood. The receptors come from a man between 65 and 80 years old with active or convalescent COVID-19.

The genes are TRBV4-1 and TRBJ2-7; D is perhaps TRBD2 (7 bases). The V gene lost 4 bases and the J gene lost 2 bases, with 21 bases spanning the gap. Germline loops: CDR1 MGHRA, CDR2 YSYEKL. The CDR3 contains 17 residues. The CDR3 loop is CASSRKREGDTPYEQYF. The DNA for the CDR3 is TGCGCCAGCAGCCGTAAAAGGGAGGGGGACACCCCCTACGAGCAGTACTTC.

In nucleotides, the CDR3 is TGTGCCAGCAGCCCCACAGGGATGAAAGAGACCCAGTACTTC. Encoded protein: CASSPTGMKETQYF. This chain joins TRBV7-7 and TRBJ2-5, with D maybe TRBD1 (6 bases). The CDR3 contains 14 residues. The ends were cut back, 5 bases at V and 3 bases at J, with 13 bases in the middle. Germline V gene sequence: CDR1 SSHAT, CDR2 FNYEAQ (reference sequence).

The rearrangement links TRBV6-2 or TRBV6-3 to TRBJ1-1; TRBD1 is a possible D gene (5 bases). This CDR3 region has 12 residues. The V gene's germline CDR1 is MNHEY and CDR2 SVGEGT. V dropped 4 bases and J dropped 6 bases, with 9 bases sitting between them. The CDR3 loop reads CASSWGGSEAFF. CDR3 coding DNA: TGTGCCAGCAGTTGGGGCGGCTCTGAAGCTTTCTTT.

The chain uses TRBV29-1 and TRBJ1-2, with D tentatively TRBD1 (5 bases). There are 17 residues in the CDR3. Germline assignment: CDR1 SQVTM and CDR2 ANQGSEA. V lost 0 bases to trimming and J lost 4 bases, with 21 bases between them. The CDR3 reads CSVEDRLGRDLSYGYTF. CDR3 nucleotides: TGCAGCGTTGAAGATCGTTTGGGGCGGGACTTGTCCTATGGCTACACCTTC.

The chain has TRBV6-5 and TRBJ1-2, with D tentatively TRBD1 (6 bases). CDR3 length equals 13 residues. The V gene lost 3 bases and the J gene lost 8 bases, with 13 bases spanning the gap. The V gene's germline CDR1 is MNHEY and CDR2 SVGAGI. CDR3: CASSYTGMRGYTF. For the CDR3, the DNA is TGTGCCAGCAGTTATACAGGGATGCGGGGCTACACCTTC.

The rearrangement uses TRBV18 and TRBJ1-5; D gene unclear. V was pared by 0 bases and J by 6 bases, with 12 bases between. Germline CDR1 is KGHSH and CDR2 is LQKENI. This CDR3 is 15 amino acids long. This CDR3 is CASSPPQVVGQPQHF. CDR3 DNA sequence: TGTGCCAGCTCACCACCGCAGGTGGTGGGTCAGCCCCAGCATTTT. Combining the CDR3 with reference TRBV18 and TRBJ1-5 gives the whole variable domain NAGVMQNPRHLVRRRGQEARLRCSPMKGHSHVYWYRQLPEEGLKFMVYLQKENIIDESGMPKERFSAEFPKEGPSILRIQQVVRGDSAAYFCASSPPQVVGQPQHFGDGTRLSIL.

The chain joins TRBV11-2 to TRBJ2-4; 9 positions match TRBD1. The CDR3 extends over 12 amino acids. CDR1 and CDR2 from the germline V gene are SGHAT and FQNNGV. With V trimmed by 10 bases and J by 5 bases, 3 bases remained unmatched. CDR3 amino acids: CATRQGENIQYF. DNA of the CDR3: TGTGCCACCCGACAGGGGGAAAACATTCAGTACTTC.

V gene TRBV24-1 combines with J gene TRBJ2-1; D gene ambiguous. Germline V gene data show CDR1 as KGHDR and CDR2 as SFDVKD. V was cut by 9 bases and J by 4 bases, with 6 bases left in between. This CDR3 comprises 11 residues. The CDR3 loop reads CATSLYNEQFF. As DNA, the CDR3 is TGTGCCACCTCACTGTACAATGAGCAGTTCTTC.

This rearrangement joins TRBV28 to TRBJ1-3; D may be TRBD1 (6 bases). V was clipped by 10 bases and J by 0 bases, with 10 bases between them. The CDR3 extends over 13 amino acids. The germline V gene encodes CDR1 MDHEN and CDR2 SYDVKM. The CDR3: CATTDSSGNTIYF. CDR3 DNA sequence: TGTGCCACCACGGACAGCTCTGGAAACACCATATATTTT. Together with reference TRBV28 and TRBJ1-3, the CDR3 gives the full variable domain: DVKVTQSSRYLVKRTGEKVFLECVQDMDHENMFWYRQDPGLGLRLIYFSYDVKMKEKGDIPEGYSVSREKKERFSLILESASTNQTSMYLCATTDSSGNTIYFGEGSWLTVV.

The chain recombines TRBV28 with TRBJ2-2; perhaps TRBD2 as D (5 bases). The CDR3 is 14 residues long. Trimming removed 11 bases from V and 4 bases from J, with 17 bases in between. The V gene's germline CDR1 is MDHEN and CDR2 SYDVKM. CDR3 bases: TGTGCCTGTACCTCGGAGGCAGCCACCGGGGAGCTGTTTTTT. Translating it yields CACTSEAATGELFF.

For the CDR3, the DNA is TGTGCCAGCAGGACACCCTTATTTAATGAAAAACTGTTTTTT. Translating it yields CASRTPLFNEKLFF. V and J are TRBV28 and TRBJ1-4, with D uncertain. V lost 6 bases to trimming and J lost 4 bases, with 12 bases between them. CDR1 and CDR2 from the germline V gene are MDHEN and SYDVKM. The CDR3 consists of 14 residues.

The chain combines TRBV4-1 with TRBJ2-7; a possible D gene is TRBD1 (5 bases). CDR1 is MGHRA, CDR2 YSYEKL, per germline. V lost 1 base and J 3 bases, leaving 19 bases between the germline ends. This CDR3 comprises 17 residues. Written as DNA, the CDR3 is TGCGCCAGCAGCCAAGCCTCCCTCCAGGGTTACGGCTACGAGCAGTACTTC. Protein: CASSQASLQGYGYEQYF.

The rearrangement uses TRBV10-1 and TRBJ2-7; perhaps TRBD1 as D (5 bases). Germline V gene sequence: CDR1 WNHNN, CDR2 SYGVQD (reference sequence). Trimming cost V 2 bases and J 6 bases, with 14 bases left between them. The CDR3 has 14 residues. CDR3 in amino acids: CASSEAAGSTEQYF. DNA of the CDR3: TGCGCCAGCAGTGAGGCGGCAGGGTCAACCGAGCAGTACTTC.

The rearrangement links TRBV19 to TRBJ2-7; 11 nucleotides align to TRBD2. The CDR3 loop spans 18 amino acids. Looked up from germline, CDR1 is LNHDA and CDR2 is SQIVND (reference sequence). Trimming removed 5 bases from V and 4 bases from J; junction bases left unmatched: 16. The CDR3 coding sequence is TGTGCCAGTAGTCCAAGACTAGCGGGGATCCTCATACCATACGAGCAGTACTTC. Its protein is CASSPRLAGILIPYEQYF.

The gene calls are TRBV5-5 and TRBJ2-2, with a tentative D call TRBD2 (7 bases). Germline CDR1 and CDR2: SGHKS and YYEKEE (reference sequence). This CDR3 has 15 residues. The V and J ends lost 4 bases and 7 bases respectively, with 17 bases between them. Here the CDR3 DNA reads TGTGCCAGCAGCCGGGGGGCAGGGACCATCGGGGAGCTGTTTTTT. Translation gives CASSRGAGTIGELFF.

This clone was observed once. J is TRBJ2-2 and V is TRBV18; D is undetermined. Per the germline V gene, CDR1 is KGHSH and CDR2 is LQKENI. V was pared by 3 bases and J by 4 bases, with 15 bases between. This CDR3 spans 16 amino acids. The CDR3, as DNA: TGTGCCAGCTCACCTGCGCAGGTCCCAAGCACCGGGGAGCTGTTTTTT. Residues: CASSPAQVPSTGELFF.

The V call is TRBV5-1, the J call TRBJ1-1, with a possible D match to TRBD1 (5 bases). The ends were cut back, 0 bases at V and 1 base at J, with 7 bases in the middle. This CDR3 spans 14 amino acids. Germline V gene sequence: CDR1 SGHRS, CDR2 YFSETQ. CDR3 nucleotide sequence: TGCGCCAGCAGCTTGGGGAGGGGGAACACTGAAGCTTTCTTT. Amino acids: CASSLGRGNTEAFF.

V and J are TRBV7-2 and TRBJ1-2; D call uncertain. With 1 base removed from V and 8 bases from J, the gap between germline ends came to 14 bases. The V gene's germline CDR1 is SGHTA and CDR2 FQGNSA. CDR3 size: 14 residues. The CDR3 bases are TGTGCCAGCAGCTTAGAGGCGGAACGGGGAGGCTACACCTTC. Its protein product is CASSLEAERGGYTF.

The rearrangement uses TRBV7-9 and TRBJ2-3, with 11 bases lining up with TRBD2. With 2 bases clipped from V and 4 bases from J, the junction kept 5 bases outside the gene matches. The germline CDR1 and CDR2 sequences are SEHNR and FQNEAQ (reference sequence). This CDR3 spans 16 amino acids. Here the CDR3 reads CASSLPGLAVADTQYF. CDR3 coding DNA: TGTGCCAGCAGCTTACCGGGACTAGCGGTCGCAGATACGCAGTATTTT.

The genes are TRBV9 and TRBJ1-3; D gene uncertain. The V end lost 4 bases, the J end lost 0 bases, and 11 bases lay between the germline ends. In germline, CDR1 is SGDLS, CDR2 YYNGEE. The CDR3 covers 15 residues. The CDR3 DNA reads as TGTGCCAGCAGCCCCCGACTTCTCTCTGGAAACACCATATATTTT. This gives the protein CASSPRLLSGNTIYF.

The chain recombines TRBV5-4 with TRBJ1-6, with a weak D call TRBD1 (6 bases). CDR3 size: 16 residues. Germline V gene lookup returns CDR1 SGHNT and CDR2 YYREEE (reference sequence). V was cut by 1 base and J by 6 bases, with 14 bases left in between. CDR3 DNA sequence: TGTGCCAGCAGCTTGAGGGCAGGGGCTGGTAATTCACCCCTCCACTTT. Translation: CASSLRAGAGNSPLHF.

The J gene is TRBJ2-1, the V gene TRBV25-1; possibly TRBD2 for D (6 bases). CDR1 and CDR2 from the germline V gene are MGHDK and SYGVNS. CDR3 size: 14 residues. V lost 5 bases and J 4 bases, leaving 12 bases between the germline ends. As DNA, the CDR3 is TGTGCCAGCAGTTCCGGGAGTAGGTACAATGAGCAGTTCTTC. Amino acid sequence: CASSSGSRYNEQFF.

The J gene is TRBJ1-3, the V gene TRBV25-1; D might be TRBD1 (5 bases). This CDR3 is built from 18 residues. V was cut by 6 bases and J by 5 bases, with 26 bases left in between. Germline CDR1 reads MGHDK; CDR2 reads SYGVNS. The CDR3 coding sequence is TGTGCCAGCAGAAGTACCGTGCGGGGCGCCGCAAGAAGAAACACCATATATTTT. This sequence encodes CASRSTVRGAARRNTIYF.

The chain carries TRBV28 and TRBJ1-2; 7 bases map to TRBD1. CDR1 is MDHEN, CDR2 SYDVKM, per germline. The CDR3 is made up of 15 amino acids. With 1 base clipped from V and 8 bases from J, the junction kept 10 bases outside the gene matches. The CDR3 DNA sequence: TGTGCCAGCAGTTTATCCGCGACAGGGCGTCGGGGCTACACCTTC. Encoded protein: CASSLSATGRRGYTF.

The chain carries TRBV2 and TRBJ2-1, with 7 positions matching TRBD1. Germline CDR1 and CDR2: SNHLY and FYNNEI. J gave up 6 bases and V 4 bases, and 6 bases lay outside the gene matches. The CDR3 loop spans 14 amino acids. The CDR3: CASSGQGEGNEQFF. CDR3 in DNA: TGTGCCAGCAGTGGACAGGGAGAGGGCAATGAGCAGTTCTTC. The variable domain in full, with the rest retrieved from reference TRBV2 and TRBJ2-1, is EPEVTQTPSHQVTQMGQEVILRCVPISNHLYFYWYRQILGQKVEFLVSFYNNEISEKSEIFDDQFSVERPDGSNFTLKIRSTKLEDSAMYFCASSGQGEGNEQFFGPGTRLTVL.

The chain has TRBV29-1 and TRBJ1-1; TRBD1 aligns across 7 bases. The germline gives CDR1 SQVTM, CDR2 ANQGSEA. Trimming at V came to 7 bases and at J to 3 bases, leaving 5 bases not matched to a gene. There are 12 residues in the CDR3. In DNA form, the CDR3 reads TGCAGCGGACAGGGAAGCTACACTGAAGCTTTCTTT. It encodes CSGQGSYTEAFF.